This T cell receptor beta chain derives from a study of OX40 agonist ivuxolimab in advanced cancers. Study details: Ivuxolimab, an agonistic anti-OX40 (CD134) antibody, was given to patients. Patients received ivuxolimab, an intravenous treatment, every 2 weeks at 0.01 to 10 mg/kg. Three patients had partial responses: one hepatocellular carcinoma, two cutaneous melanoma.

V dropped 9 bases and J dropped 0 bases, with 17 bases sitting between them. CDR1 is LNHDA, CDR2 SQIVND, per germline (reference sequence). This CDR3 is built from 16 residues. Clones were sequenced by immunoSEQ multiplex PCR, and TCRdb holds only the in-frame ones, with some missing. This table has approximately 70,000 clones, roughly four fifths appearing once. The sequencing used CD4+ or CD8+ T cells sorted from blood, collected in a trial of the OX40 agonist ivuxolimab. V usage is TRBV19 and J usage is TRBJ2-2, with D perhaps TRBD1 or TRBD2 (7 bases each). The sequence was collected from an adult with an advanced solid tumor such as melanoma, head and neck, liver or kidney cancer. The CDR3 DNA sequence: TGTGCCAGCGACCACAGGGGACTAACGAACACCGGGGAGCTGTTTTTT. This encodes CASDHRGLTNTGELFF. The whole variable domain, filled in from reference TRBV19 and TRBJ2-2, reads DGGITQSPKYLFRKEGQNVTLSCEQNLNHDAMYWYRQDPGQGLRLIYYSQIVNDFQKGDIAEGYSVSREKKESFPLTVTSAQKNPTAFYLCASDHRGLTNTGELFFGEGSRLTVL.